What follows is one TCR beta chain and its context. Alongside a J-beta primer mix, a sample-barcoded 5' primer served in a second PCR lasting roughly 6 to 11 cycles. Sequencing of every sample gave 2.5 million or more CDR3-containing paired-end reads. In TCRdb, the 5' RACE reads were re-called with MiXCR into one record per CDR3 protein. The table includes about 1.5 million distinct CDR3 sequences, approximately 40% detected once. Germline CDR1 reads SGHTA; CDR2 reads FQGNSA. The length of the CDR3 is 15 residues. Trimming removed 6 bases from V and 0 bases from J; junction bases left unmatched: 6. The data originate from a study of blood T cells in healthy people across ages. As for the study in general: In model experiments, template switching was able to capture about one barcoded beta molecule for every two T cells that were present.

Each sample yielded at least 5.5 micrograms of PBMC total RNA. This chain joins TRBV7-2 and TRBJ2-3; TRBD2 matches at 7 bases. This TCR derives from a woman aged 18-29 years in good health. The sample taken for sequencing was blood. CDR3 nucleotides: TGTGCCAGCAGAGCCAGCGGGGTTAGCACAGATACGCAGTATTTT. It translates to CASRASGVSTDTQYF.